The 20 T cell receptor beta chains below come from one sample, sequenced in a study of neurological immune-mediated disorders (dated by TCRdb to about 2019). Receptor libraries were prepared by 5' RACE. Sequencing instrument: Illumina HiSeq 2500. Starting from the raw public reads, TCRdb applied fastp trimming at Q25, assembled clones with MiXCR and retained in-frame beta chains. All rows with the same CDR3 protein become a single entry with the most common DNA and genes. Counted in this sample were 20,000 to 25,000 distinct CDR3 sequences; 5.5% to 8% of them appeared once. Clones ranked in the top ten supply about 4.4% of the sample. Material for sequencing was PBMCs. These receptor sequences come from a middle-aged woman in good health.

This clonotype came up many times. The gene calls are TRBV28 and TRBJ2-5; D is unresolved. The CDR3 contains 15 residues. Germline V gene lookup returns CDR1 MDHEN and CDR2 SYDVKM. Trimming shortened V by 3 bases and J by 4 bases, and 15 bases separated the two germline ends. CDR3 protein: CASSFSTLPAETQYF. The CDR3 region has the DNA TGTGCCAGCAGTTTTTCCACCCTACCGGCAGAGACCCAGTACTTC.

In its sample, this clonotype was seen many times. The chain is built from TRBV5-5 and TRBJ1-2; D gene unclear. There are 15 residues in the CDR3. Trimming took off 0 bases at V and 1 base at J, with 10 bases between the two ends. CDR1 SGHKS and CDR2 YYEKEE come from the germline V gene (reference sequence). CDR3 region: CASSLVQELNYGYTF. In nucleotides, the CDR3 is TGTGCCAGCAGCTTGGTTCAGGAACTTAACTATGGCTACACCTTC.

This clonotype was observed at least ten times. The chain's CDR3 is CASSFSGTETQYF. The CDR3 DNA reads TGTGCCAGCAGCTTCTCGGGAACAGAGACCCAGTACTTC. This rearrangement joins TRBV7-6 to TRBJ2-5; D may be TRBD2 (5 bases). Germline V gives CDR1 SGHVS, CDR2 FNYEAQ. The V end was cut by 3 bases, the J end by 4 bases, with 9 bases between. This CDR3 comprises 13 residues.

Many counts were recorded for this clonotype. V is TRBV4-1 and J is TRBJ2-2; 10 bases map to TRBD2. After removal of 4 bases from V and 3 bases from J, the junction contained 11 bases not matched to a gene. Germline V gene lookup returns CDR1 MGHRA and CDR2 YSYEKL. The CDR3 is 18 amino acids. The CDR3 loop reads CASSPWTSGREDTGELFF. CDR3 nucleotides: TGCGCCAGCAGCCCATGGACTAGCGGACGCGAGGACACCGGGGAGCTGTTTTTT.

This clonotype was recorded at least ten times. The chain has TRBV6-6 and TRBJ2-2; no definite D call. Germline loops: CDR1 MNHNY, CDR2 SVGAGI (reference sequence). V lost 2 bases and J 6 bases, leaving 7 bases between the germline ends. The CDR3 totals 13 residues. The chain's CDR3 is CASSYAGAGELFF. DNA of the CDR3: TGTGCCAGCAGTTACGCTGGAGCCGGGGAGCTGTTTTTT.

In this sample, this clonotype turned up many times. The chain employs TRBV5-1 and TRBJ1-2, with a tentative D call TRBD1 (6 bases). The germline gives CDR1 SGHRS, CDR2 YFSETQ. This CDR3 has 15 residues. Trimming left V 0 bases short and J 7 bases short, with 16 bases between. The CDR3 nucleotides are TGCGCCAGCAGCTTGGGACAGGTCACCCCACCTGGCTACACCTTC. It specifies CASSLGQVTPPGYTF.

The chain combines TRBV6-1 with TRBJ1-2; TRBD1 aligns across 9 bases. The length of the CDR3 is 16 residues. The germline V gene encodes CDR1 MNHNS and CDR2 SASEGT. The V gene end was trimmed by 7 bases and the J gene end by 4 bases; junction bases not matched to a gene: 13. In DNA form, the CDR3 reads TGTGCCAGCACCCCCGGGACAGGGCTTTTCCTCTATGGCTACACCTTC. Amino acids: CASTPGTGLFLYGYTF.

This clonotype showed up many times. V is TRBV18 and J is TRBJ2-1, with TRBD1 identical over 8 bases. CDR3 length: 16 residues. V trimming: 2 bases; J trimming: 4 bases; junction bases outside the gene matches: 7. The germline V gene has CDR1 KGHSH and CDR2 LQKENI. The CDR3 DNA is TGTGCCAGCTCACCAATTACAGGGGGAACATACAATGAGCAGTTCTTC. It codes for CASSPITGGTYNEQFF.

This clonotype was detected many times. The chain recombines TRBV3-1 with TRBJ2-1; D is unresolved. The CDR3 sequence is 13 residues long. V was clipped by 4 bases and J by 4 bases, with 8 bases between them. Germline V gives CDR1 LGHDT, CDR2 YNNKEL (reference sequence). The CDR3 region is CASSPPSYNEQFF. Written as DNA, the CDR3 is TGTGCCAGCAGCCCCCCTAGTTACAATGAGCAGTTCTTC.

In this sample, this clonotype turned up many times. This chain links TRBV20-1 with TRBJ2-1; 9 nucleotides agree with TRBD2. This CDR3 contains 15 residues. Losses at the gene ends were 3 bases for V and 3 bases for J; bases not matched to a gene: 6. Per germline, CDR1 DFQATT and CDR2 SNEGSKA (reference sequence). The CDR3 sequence: CSARRLAGNYNEQFF. The CDR3 bases are TGCAGTGCTAGGCGCCTAGCGGGAAACTACAATGAGCAGTTCTTC.

This clonotype is medium-sized by share. This chain connects TRBV7-2 to TRBJ2-5; 7 bases fit TRBD1. This CDR3 spans 17 amino acids. Per germline, CDR1 SGHTA and CDR2 FQGNSA. Germline trimming cut 5 bases from V and 0 bases from J; bases unmatched to any gene: 12. In DNA, the CDR3 is TGTGCCAGCAGCCCCGGGCAGGGGGTTCCCAACCAAGAGACCCAGTACTTC. Protein: CASSPGQGVPNQETQYF.

In its sample, this clonotype was seen many times. The chain uses TRBV4-3 and TRBJ1-5; D unresolved. Germline CDR1 LGHNA, CDR2 YSLEER. This CDR3 is 16 amino acids long. Trimming removed 2 bases at V and 3 bases at J, with 14 bases between. CDR3 in amino acids: CASSQSRNNPNQPQHF. DNA for the CDR3: TGCGCCAGCAGCCAAAGTCGGAACAACCCCAATCAGCCCCAGCATTTT.

Ten or more counts support this clonotype. The CDR3 nucleotides are TGTGCCAGCTCACCACGTCCCGGGACAGGGTGGGAAGATACGCAGTATTTT. This translates into CASSPRPGTGWEDTQYF. This sequence joins TRBV18 and TRBJ2-3; 9 bases are a match to TRBD1. The CDR3 spans 17 residues. In germline, CDR1 is KGHSH, CDR2 LQKENI. V lost 1 base and J lost 5; bases outside the gene matches: 10. The complete variable domain, with remaining parts taken from reference TRBV18 and TRBJ2-3, reads NAGVMQNPRHLVRRRGQEARLRCSPMKGHSHVYWYRQLPEEGLKFMVYLQKENIIDESGMPKERFSAEFPKEGPSILRIQQVVRGDSAAYFCASSPRPGTGWEDTQYFGPGTRLTVL.

In its sample, this clonotype is medium-sized (0.01 to 0.1%). The genes are TRBV7-8 and TRBJ1-6; D unclear. From germline, CDR1 is SGHVS and CDR2 FQNEAQ. This CDR3 has 15 amino acids. V gave up 5 bases and J gave up 5 bases, with 13 bases separating them. CDR3 in amino acids: CASSLRSVDNSPLHF. The DNA of the CDR3 is TGTGCCAGCAGCCTACGGTCCGTGGATAATTCACCCCTCCACTTT.

A note on this clonotype: A read error may produce the germline difference seen at one junction end. The chain combines TRBV7-9 with TRBJ1-5; 7 bases line up with TRBD1. Germline V lookup: CDR1 SEHNR, CDR2 FQNEAQ (reference sequence). This CDR3 is 15 amino acids long. The CDR3 DNA follows: TGTGCCAGCAGCGCCGGGCCAGGGGGGGAGCAGCCCCAGGATTTT. It is translated as CASSAGPGGEQPQDF.

This clonotype has a count of ten or more. This chain joins TRBV5-5 and TRBJ2-3; TRBD2 might be the D (6 bases). Trimming left V 7 bases short and J 2 bases short, with 14 bases between. The germline V gene encodes CDR1 SGHKS and CDR2 YYEKEE (reference sequence). The CDR3 totals 14 residues. CDR3 sequence reads: CASGSWRDTDTQYF. CDR3 nucleotides: TGTGCCAGCGGCTCCTGGCGGGACACAGATACGCAGTATTTT.

The count of this clonotype is one. The chain has TRBV5-1 and TRBJ2-1; a possible D gene is TRBD1 (6 bases). The germline V gene encodes CDR1 SGHRS and CDR2 YFSETQ. The CDR3 has 14 residues. Trimming took off 6 bases at V and 0 bases at J, with 10 bases between the two ends. CDR3 loop: CASKQGLSYNEQFF. The CDR3 DNA is TGCGCCAGCAAACAGGGCCTCTCCTACAATGAGCAGTTCTTC.

Sample share makes this clonotype medium-sized (0.01 to 0.1%). The V gene is TRBV6-5, the J gene TRBJ1-4; TRBD1 agrees at 9 bases. Germline V gene lookup returns CDR1 MNHEY and CDR2 SVGAGI. The trim removed 6 bases at V and 13 bases at J, leaving 15 bases unmatched. The CDR3 sequence is 15 residues long. CDR3 nucleotide sequence: TGTGCCAGCAGCCCGAAGGGACAGGGCCCAAACATACTGTTTTTT. This gives the protein CASSPKGQGPNILFF.

This clonotype showed up many times. The gene calls are TRBV20-1 and TRBJ2-3; 12 bases fit TRBD2. J was trimmed by 4 bases and V by 0 bases; bases with no gene match: 5. The CDR3 length is 16 residues. Germline V gene sequence: CDR1 DFQATT, CDR2 SNEGSKA (reference sequence). As DNA, the CDR3 is TGCAGTGCTAGAGATCGACTAGCGGGAGCGGCAGATACGCAGTATTTT. Amino acid sequence: CSARDRLAGAADTQYF.

There are many counts of this clonotype. V gene TRBV7-2 combines with J gene TRBJ2-3; D is ambiguous. The CDR3 spans 11 residues. V lost 7 bases, J lost 2 bases, and 4 bases lay in between. Germline lookup yields CDR1 SGHTA and CDR2 FQGNSA. CDR3 DNA: TGTGCCAGCACGACCACAGATACGCAGTATTTT. Translating it yields CASTTTDTQYF.